This TCR beta chain was identified during a study of PD-1 blockade in classical Hodgkin lymphoma. Across the whole study: Every 2 weeks, patients got 3 mg/kg intravenous nivolumab.

About this clone itself: Its specificity is not known.

Trimming removed 7 bases at V and 5 bases at J, with 11 bases between. CDR3 length: 12 amino acids. Per germline, CDR1 MNHNY and CDR2 SVGAGI (reference sequence). The repertoire was sequenced with immunoSEQ multiplex PCR; TCRdb's copy has only in-frame clones and lacks some. This table holds 7,300 or so clones, 77% found once. General study points: Significantly greater TCR diversity emerged by C4D1 in CD4+ cells but not CD8+ cells. Partial responders and progressors had significantly lower baseline TCR diversity. Causes of the repertoire differences remain undefined, possibly disease activity or prior therapy.

Time point given: cycle 4 day 1 (C4D1), after six to seven weeks of nivolumab. Every patient was affected by relapse after autologous stem cell transplantation, while exposure to brentuximab vedotin was not uniform. Magnetic depletion of non-target cells from thawed PBMCs yielded purified CD8+ T cells. The sample consisted of CD8+ T cells from blood, taken before the fourth cycle of nivolumab. The receptor comes from a human donor with classical Hodgkin lymphoma. The chain recombines TRBV6-6 with TRBJ2-5; tentative D call: TRBD1 (6 bases). The CDR3 is CASTGASETQYF. The CDR3, as DNA: TGTGCCAGCACAGGGGCTAGCGAGACCCAGTACTTC.